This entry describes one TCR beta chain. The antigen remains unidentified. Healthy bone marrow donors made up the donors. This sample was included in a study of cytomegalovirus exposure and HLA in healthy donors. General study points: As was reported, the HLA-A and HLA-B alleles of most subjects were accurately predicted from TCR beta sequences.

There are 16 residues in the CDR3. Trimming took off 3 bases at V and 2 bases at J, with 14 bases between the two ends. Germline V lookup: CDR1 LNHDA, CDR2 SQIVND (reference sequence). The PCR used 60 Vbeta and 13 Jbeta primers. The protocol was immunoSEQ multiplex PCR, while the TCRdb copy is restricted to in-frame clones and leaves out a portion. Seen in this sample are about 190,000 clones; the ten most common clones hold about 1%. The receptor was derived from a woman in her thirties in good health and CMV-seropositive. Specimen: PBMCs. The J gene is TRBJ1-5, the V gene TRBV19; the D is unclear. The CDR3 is CASSMGELPRNQPQHF. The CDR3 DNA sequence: TGTGCCAGTAGTATGGGCGAGTTGCCTCGCAATCAGCCCCAGCATTTT.